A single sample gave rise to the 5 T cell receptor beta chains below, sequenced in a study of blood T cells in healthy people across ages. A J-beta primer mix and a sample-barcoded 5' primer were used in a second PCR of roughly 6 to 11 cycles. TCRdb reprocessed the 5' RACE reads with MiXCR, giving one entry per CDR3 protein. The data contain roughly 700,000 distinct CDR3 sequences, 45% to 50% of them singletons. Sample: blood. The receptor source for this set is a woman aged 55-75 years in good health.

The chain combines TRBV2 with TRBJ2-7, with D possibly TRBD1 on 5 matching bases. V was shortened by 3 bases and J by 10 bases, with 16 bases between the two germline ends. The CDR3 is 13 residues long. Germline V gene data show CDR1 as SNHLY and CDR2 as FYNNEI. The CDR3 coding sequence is TGTGCCAGCAGTGAGGGGCCATCAGGTACCCAGTACTTC. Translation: CASSEGPSGTQYF.

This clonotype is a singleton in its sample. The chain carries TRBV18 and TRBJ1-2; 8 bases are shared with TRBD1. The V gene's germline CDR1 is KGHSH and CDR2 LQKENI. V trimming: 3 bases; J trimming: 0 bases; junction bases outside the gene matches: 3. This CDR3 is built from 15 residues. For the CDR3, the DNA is TGTGCCAGCTCACCTACGGGACAGGCTAACTATGGCTACACCTTC. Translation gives CASSPTGQANYGYTF.

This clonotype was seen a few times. CDR3 nucleotides: TGCGCCAGCAAAGGGGAGTTGCGGGGGGGCGAGCAGTACTTC. Encoded protein: CASKGELRGGEQYF. This rearrangement joins TRBV4-1 to TRBJ2-7; 9 nucleotides align to TRBD2. CDR3 length equals 14 residues. Unmatched junction bases numbered 10, after V lost 7 bases and J lost 6 bases. Per germline, CDR1 MGHRA and CDR2 YSYEKL.

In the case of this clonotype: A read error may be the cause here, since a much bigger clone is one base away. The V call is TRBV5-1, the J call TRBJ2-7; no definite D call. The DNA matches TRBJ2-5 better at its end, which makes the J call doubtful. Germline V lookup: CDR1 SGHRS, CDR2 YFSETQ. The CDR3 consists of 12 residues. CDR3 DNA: TGCGCCAGCAGCATGGACGGGGAGACCCAGTACTTC. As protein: CASSMDGETQYF.

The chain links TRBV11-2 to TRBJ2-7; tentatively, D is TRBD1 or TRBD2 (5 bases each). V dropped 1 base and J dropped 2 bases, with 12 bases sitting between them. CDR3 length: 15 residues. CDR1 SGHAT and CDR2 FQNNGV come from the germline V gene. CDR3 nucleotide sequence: TGTGCCAGCAGCTTAGCCGGGACGGAGACCTACGAGCAGTACTTC. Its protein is CASSLAGTETYEQYF.